This is a list of T cell receptor beta chains from one sample in a study of CD8 T cells in Susac syndrome. TCRdb itself ran the immunoSEQ multiplex PCR reads through MiXCR, one entry per CDR3 protein. The sample shows 130,000 to 150,000 distinct CDR3 sequences, approximately 94% of them seen only once. Source material: CD4+ T cells from PBMCs. These receptors all come from a human donor with Susac syndrome. The CDR3 runs from the conserved cysteine through the conserved F or W. D genes are given only for firm matches. Clone size, where shown, is once, few, many, or a class for clones that have expanded.

length,D,V,size,J,CDR3,DNA
15,NA,TRBV5-1,NA,TRBJ1-6,CASSLEVGMGSPLHF,TGCGCCAGCAGCTTGGAGGTCGGGATGGGTTCACCCCTCCACTTT
12,NA,TRBV14,NA,TRBJ1-1,CASSPWGTEAFF,TGTGCCAGCAGCCCCTGGGGCACTGAAGCTTTCTTT
12,NA,TRBV20-1,once,TRBJ2-7,CSALVGVYEQYF,TGCAGTGCCCTTGTGGGGGTCTACGAGCAGTACTTC
14,TRBD1,TRBV18,NA,TRBJ1-1,CASSPTGGSTEAFF,TGTGCCAGCTCACCAACAGGGGGAAGTACTGAAGCTTTCTTT
15,TRBD2,TRBV7-9,NA,TRBJ2-5,CASSLRLAEEETQYF,TGTGCCAGCAGCTTACGGCTAGCGGAAGAAGAGACCCAGTACTTC
11,NA,TRBV29-1,once,TRBJ1-2,CSAQDGYGYTF,TGCAGCGCCCAGGACGGCTATGGCTACACCTTC
12,NA,TRBV29-1,NA,TRBJ2-7,CSVVTGHYEQYF,TGCAGCGTTGTCACGGGCCACTACGAGCAGTACTTC
14,NA,TRBV28,NA,TRBJ1-5,CASSPGAGKDPQHF,TGTGCCAGCAGTCCTGGGGCAGGGAAGGATCCCCAGCATTTT
11,NA,TRBV29-1,NA,TRBJ2-1,CSVVVFNEQFF,TGCAGCGTTGTGGTTTTCAATGAGCAGTTCTTC
18,TRBD2,TRBV4-1,NA,TRBJ2-3,CASSQLPGLAASTDTQYF,TGCGCCAGCAGCCAATTGCCGGGACTAGCGGCTAGCACAGATACGCAGTATTTT
14,NA,TRBV7-9,NA,TRBJ1-2,CASSLETPTGGYTF,TGTGCCAGCAGCTTAGAGACGCCCACGGGGGGCTACACCTTC
11,NA,TRBV20-1,NA,TRBJ1-4,CSASPGEKLFF,TGCAGTGCTAGCCCTGGGGAAAAACTGTTTTTT
12,NA,TRBV5-1,NA,TRBJ2-3,CASSVTSDTQYF,TGCGCCAGCAGCGTCACTTCGGATACGCAGTATTTT
15,TRBD2,TRBV2,NA,TRBJ2-2,CASTALSGGFGELFF,TGTGCCAGCACGGCGTTGAGCGGGGGCTTTGGGGAGCTGTTTTTT
17,TRBD2,TRBV13,NA,TRBJ2-1,CASSPNPGLAGGYEQFF,TGTGCCAGCAGCCCCAACCCGGGACTAGCGGGTGGCTATGAGCAGTTCTTC
12,TRBD1,TRBV28,NA,TRBJ2-5,CASGQGQETQYF,TGTGCCAGCGGACAGGGTCAAGAGACCCAGTACTTC
15,TRBD1,TRBV12-3/TRBV12-4,NA,TRBJ1-1,CATHPGQHRNTEAFF,TGTGCCACCCACCCGGGACAGCATCGAAACACTGAAGCTTTCTTT
13,NA,TRBV18,NA,TRBJ1-2,CASSPRGDSGYTF,TGTGCCAGCTCACCAAGGGGCGACAGCGGCTACACCTTC
14,TRBD1,TRBV9,NA,TRBJ1-6,CASSRTGEGSPLHF,TGTGCCAGCAGTAGGACAGGGGAAGGGTCACCCCTCCACTTT
13,NA,TRBV19,NA,TRBJ1-1,CASKAQGWDKAFF,TGTGCCAGTAAGGCTCAAGGTTGGGACAAAGCTTTCTTT
16,NA,TRBV5-1,NA,TRBJ1-3,CASSGRPGLSGNTIYF,TGCGCCAGCAGCGGACGACCGGGGCTCTCTGGAAACACCATATATTTT
12,NA,TRBV29-1,once,TRBJ1-1,CSAGPLDTEAFF,TGCAGCGCCGGGCCCCTTGATACTGAAGCTTTCTTT
15,NA,TRBV27,NA,TRBJ1-5,CASSSGTGPYQPQHF,TGTGCCAGCAGTTCCGGGACGGGACCCTATCAGCCCCAGCATTTT
11,NA,TRBV2,NA,TRBJ2-7,CASSMVYEQYF,TGTGCCAGCAGTATGGTCTACGAGCAGTACTTC
14,NA,TRBV4-1,NA,TRBJ1-4,CASSRLGSNEKLFF,TGCGCCAGCAGCCGTCTGGGGTCTAATGAAAAACTGTTTTTT
15,NA,TRBV24-1,NA,TRBJ2-5,CATSDRDSGPETQYF,TGTGCCACCAGTGACCGAGACAGCGGACCAGAGACCCAGTACTTC
14,TRBD1,TRBV5-1,NA,TRBJ1-6,CASRFRGPNSPLHF,TGCGCCAGCAGATTCAGGGGGCCGAATTCACCCCTCCACTTT
14,NA,TRBV9,NA,TRBJ1-2,CASSGTWANYGYTF,TGTGCCAGCAGCGGCACATGGGCAAACTATGGCTACACCTTC
16,NA,TRBV7-9,NA,TRBJ1-1,CASSLRLPSLNTEAFF,TGTGCCAGCAGCTTAAGACTCCCTTCCTTGAACACTGAAGCTTTCTTT
15,NA,TRBV27,NA,TRBJ2-5,CASSLYYGGQETQYF,TGTGCCAGCAGTTTATACTATGGGGGGCAAGAGACCCAGTACTTC
16,NA,TRBV28,once,TRBJ2-7,CASSRTPSGLTYEQYF,TGTGCCAGCAGTCGCACCCCCTCGGGTCTAACCTACGAGCAGTACTTC
14,TRBD1,TRBV20-1,NA,TRBJ1-2,CSARNPPGGHGYTF,TGCAGTGCCCGCAACCCCCCAGGGGGGCATGGCTACACCTTC
12,NA,TRBV5-6,NA,TRBJ2-1,CASSGDYNEQFF,TGTGCCAGCAGCGGGGATTACAATGAGCAGTTCTTC
14,NA,TRBV28,once,TRBJ2-4,CASSLGKGKNIQYF,TGTGCCAGCAGTTTGGGGAAAGGCAAAAACATTCAGTACTTC
15,NA,TRBV20-1,NA,TRBJ2-7,CSARDGVERAGEQYF,TGCAGTGCTAGAGATGGTGTGGAGCGGGCCGGCGAGCAGTACTTC
14,NA,TRBV20-1,NA,TRBJ2-3,CSARVSAQGDTQYF,TGCAGTGCTAGAGTTTCAGCCCAAGGAGATACGCAGTATTTT
12,NA,TRBV20-1,NA,TRBJ1-2,CSARDLQPGYTF,TGCAGTGCTAGAGATCTTCAGCCAGGCTACACCTTC
13,NA,TRBV2,NA,TRBJ2-6,CASTPSGANVLTF,TGTGCCAGCACTCCCTCTGGGGCCAACGTCCTGACTTTC
13,NA,TRBV10-2,once,TRBJ1-2,CASRGQEDYGYTF,TGCGCCAGCAGGGGGCAGGAGGACTATGGCTACACCTTC
18,NA,TRBV20-1,NA,TRBJ2-1,CSATPTYGSANSYNEQFF,TGCAGTGCTACCCCGACGTATGGTAGCGCGAACTCCTACAATGAGCAGTTCTTC
16,TRBD2,TRBV3-1,once,TRBJ2-1,CASSQDGGGASSEQFF,TGTGCCAGCAGCCAAGATGGCGGGGGGGCTAGTAGTGAGCAGTTCTTC